This T cell receptor (beta chain) was sequenced during a study of T cell responses to AZD1222 COVID-19 vaccine. General observations from the study: In the spike-specific TCR repertoire, nearly half reportedly target unmutated variant regions.

Assay used: immunoSEQ multiplex PCR; TCRdb lists only in-frame clones, some missing. This sample has roughly 110,000 clones, with about 87% found just once. From germline, CDR1 is SGDLS and CDR2 YYNGEE. The CDR3 runs 20 residues. V shed 0 bases, J shed 0 bases, and the junction held 16 bases outside the gene matches. About this clone: What it binds is unknown.

V is TRBV9 and J is TRBJ2-7, with TRBD1 identical over 9 bases. The source of this sequence is an adult in good health. The sequences come from peripheral blood, collected on day 0 of AZD1222 vaccination. The CDR3 coding sequence is TGTGCCAGCAGCGTAGGGTCGGGGGACAGGGCCTTTAAATACTCCTACGAGCAGTACTTC. Translating gives CASSVGSGDRAFKYSYEQYF. Complete variable domain (other parts from reference TRBV9 and TRBJ2-7): DSGVTQTPKHLITATGQRVTLRCSPRSGDLSVYWYQQSLDQGLQFLIQYYNGEERAKGNILERFSAQQFPDLHSELNLSSLELGDSALYFCASSVGSGDRAFKYSYEQYFGPGTRLTVT.